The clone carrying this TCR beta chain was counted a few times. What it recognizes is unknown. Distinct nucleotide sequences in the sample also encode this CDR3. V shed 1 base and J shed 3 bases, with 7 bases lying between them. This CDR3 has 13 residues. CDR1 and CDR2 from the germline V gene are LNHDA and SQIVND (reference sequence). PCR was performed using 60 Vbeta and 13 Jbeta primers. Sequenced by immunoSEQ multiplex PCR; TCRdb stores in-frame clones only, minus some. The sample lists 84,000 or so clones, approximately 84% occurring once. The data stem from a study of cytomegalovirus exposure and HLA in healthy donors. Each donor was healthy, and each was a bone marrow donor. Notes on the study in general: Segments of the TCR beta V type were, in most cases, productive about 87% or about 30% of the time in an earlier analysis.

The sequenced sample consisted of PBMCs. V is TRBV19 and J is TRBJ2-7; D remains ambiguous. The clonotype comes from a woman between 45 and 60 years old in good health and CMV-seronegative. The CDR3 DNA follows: TGTGCCAGTAGTATAGGAGGCAGCTACGAGCAGTACTTC. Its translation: CASSIGGSYEQYF.